The 31 T cell receptor beta chains listed next were all sequenced from one sample in a study of shared clonotypes between healthy human individuals. Assay used: immunoSEQ multiplex PCR; TCRdb lists only in-frame clones, some missing. The data show about 1 million clones, under 80% seen once. Source material: memory CD4+ T cells sorted from blood. Regarding subset: CD45RA-negative fraction. The receptors come from a young man in good health.

Here the CDR3 DNA reads TGTGCCAGCACCACTAGCGGGAGGGCCACTCCTTGGGATACGCAGTATTTT. It is translated as CASTTSGRATPWDTQYF. The rearrangement uses TRBV7-2 and TRBJ2-3; TRBD2 aligns across 13 bases. Trimming took 7 bases from V and 6 from J; bases not matched to a gene: 13. The CDR3 consists of 17 residues. Germline V gene lookup returns CDR1 SGHTA and CDR2 FQGNSA.

As concerns this clone: Within the sample, other DNA sequences also encode this same CDR3. V and J are TRBV18 and TRBJ2-1; tentative D call: TRBD2 (6 bases). In germline, CDR1 is KGHSH, CDR2 LQKENI. Trimming cost V 3 bases and J 6 bases, with 6 bases left between them. The CDR3 consists of 12 residues. The CDR3 reads CASSPGGNEQFF. DNA for the CDR3: TGTGCCAGCTCACCGGGGGGCAATGAGCAGTTCTTC. Variable domain in full (rest from reference TRBV18 and TRBJ2-1): NAGVMQNPRHLVRRRGQEARLRCSPMKGHSHVYWYRQLPEEGLKFMVYLQKENIIDESGMPKERFSAEFPKEGPSILRIQQVVRGDSAAYFCASSPGGNEQFFGPGTRLTVL.

This clone was picked up one time. No conserved phenylalanine or tryptophan ends this CDR3, so it is likely a read error. The chain joins TRBV11-1 to TRBJ1-1, with unresolved D. Germline lookup yields CDR1 SGHAT and CDR2 FQDESV (reference sequence). This CDR3 comprises 14 residues. Trimming removed 2 bases from V and 0 bases from J, with 7 bases in between. In DNA form, the CDR3 reads TGTGCCAGCAGCTTAAGCCTCATGAACACTGAAGCTTTCCTT. This encodes CASSLSLMNTEAFL.

This chain connects TRBV10-3 to TRBJ1-2; the D gene is possibly TRBD1 (5 bases). Deletions cut 8 bases from V and 5 bases from J, with 15 bases between. CDR1 is ENHRY, CDR2 SYGVKD, per germline. The CDR3 has 13 amino acids. CDR3 sequence reads: CAIARGVGYGYTF. The CDR3 nucleotides read TGTGCCATCGCGAGAGGGGTTGGGTATGGCTACACCTTC.

The chain carries TRBV4-2 and TRBJ2-5; weak D call: TRBD2 (6 bases). V lost 1 base and J 5 bases, leaving 14 bases between the germline ends. The length of the CDR3 is 15 residues. Germline V lookup: CDR1 LGHNA, CDR2 YNFKEQ. The CDR3 region has the DNA TGTGCCAGCAGCCAAGGATTACTAGCAGTTGAGACCCAGTACTTC. It translates to CASSQGLLAVETQYF.

This clone was counted at least ten times. V and J are TRBV30 and TRBJ1-5, with a possible D match to TRBD1 (6 bases). CDR3 length: 14 residues. Looked up from germline, CDR1 is GTSNPN and CDR2 is SVGIG (reference sequence). V lost 0 bases, J lost 7 bases, and 13 bases lay in between. CDR3 nucleotide sequence: TGTGCCTGGAGTGTATCGCAGGGGCGCCAGCCCCAGCATTTT. Translation: CAWSVSQGRQPQHF.

The gene calls are TRBV7-9 and TRBJ1-5; 10 bases line up with TRBD1. CDR3 length equals 16 residues. The junction had 9 bases not matched to a gene; V was cut back by 5 bases and J by 5 bases. Germline CDR1 reads SEHNR; CDR2 reads FQNEAQ (reference sequence). The CDR3 here is CASSPGQGRKDQPQHF. CDR3 sequence (DNA): TGTGCCAGCAGCCCGGGACAGGGGAGAAAGGATCAGCCCCAGCATTTT.

Note on this clone: Additional DNA sequences in this sample encode the identical CDR3. The V and J genes are TRBV6-1 and TRBJ1-2; possibly TRBD1 for D (5 bases). Germline loops: CDR1 MNHNS, CDR2 SASEGT. V was pared by 0 bases and J by 5 bases, with 13 bases between. The CDR3 contains 15 residues. The CDR3 here is CASSEAGQGPYGYTF. The CDR3, as DNA: TGTGCCAGCAGTGAAGCGGGCCAGGGCCCATATGGCTACACCTTC.

The chain carries TRBV2 and TRBJ1-5; D is unclear. Per the germline V gene, CDR1 is SNHLY and CDR2 is FYNNEI. The CDR3 is 15 amino acids. V lost 1 base, J lost 1 base, and 8 bases lay in between. The CDR3 region is CASSEVGLSNQPQHF. In DNA, the CDR3 is TGTGCCAGCAGTGAAGTGGGGTTGAGCAATCAGCCCCAGCATTTT.

This clone was seen only a few times. This chain uses TRBV19 with TRBJ1-4; no clear D gene. The CDR3 is 16 amino acids. The V gene's germline CDR1 is LNHDA and CDR2 SQIVND (reference sequence). Trimming took 3 bases from V and 7 from J, leaving 18 bases between them. The CDR3 protein is CASSIGGEGYSEKLFF. Here the CDR3 DNA reads TGTGCCAGTAGTATTGGCGGCGAGGGCTATAGTGAAAAACTGTTTTTT.

The chain uses TRBV6-1 and TRBJ1-6; no reliable D call. Germline CDR1 and CDR2: MNHNS and SASEGT. Trimming cost V 4 bases and J 4 bases, with 23 bases left between them. The CDR3 has 19 amino acids. CDR3: CASSGPSGAGAQYNSPLHF. Here the CDR3 DNA reads TGTGCCAGCAGTGGACCCTCCGGCGCAGGCGCCCAATATAATTCACCCCTCCACTTT.

V and J are TRBV9 and TRBJ2-3, with TRBD1 identical over 10 bases. V was clipped by 4 bases and J by 5 bases; unmatched bases: 7. CDR1 SGDLS and CDR2 YYNGEE come from the germline V gene. CDR3 length: 15 amino acids. CDR3 sequence reads: CASSLTGTGEDTQYF. In DNA, the CDR3 is TGTGCCAGCAGCTTGACCGGGACAGGGGAAGATACGCAGTATTTT. Complete variable domain (other parts from reference TRBV9 and TRBJ2-3): DSGVTQTPKHLITATGQRVTLRCSPRSGDLSVYWYQQSLDQGLQFLIQYYNGEERAKGNILERFSAQQFPDLHSELNLSSLELGDSALYFCASSLTGTGEDTQYFGPGTRLTVL.

In the case of this clone: This CDR3 is missing its conserved last phenylalanine or tryptophan, likely due to a read error. This chain connects TRBV30 to TRBJ1-6, with 9 nucleotides matching TRBD1. In germline, CDR1 is GTSNPN, CDR2 SVGIG (reference sequence). The CDR3 covers 13 residues. Trimming removed 8 bases from V and 6 bases from J; junction bases left unmatched: 5. As DNA, the CDR3 is TGTGCCAGGGGGACAGGGTTTAATTCACCCCTCCACCTT. Its protein is CARGTGFNSPLHL.

The J gene is TRBJ2-7, the V gene TRBV28; no firm D call. Germline CDR1 MDHEN, CDR2 SYDVKM. Deletions cut 6 bases from V and 5 bases from J, with 14 bases between. The CDR3 runs 13 residues. CDR3 sequence: CASRSSGPDEQYF. CDR3 bases: TGTGCCAGCAGGAGCTCGGGCCCCGACGAGCAGTACTTC.

The chain employs TRBV6-1 and TRBJ1-5; D not resolved. V gave up 8 bases and J gave up 4 bases, with 18 bases separating them. CDR1 and CDR2 from the germline V gene are MNHNS and SASEGT. This CDR3 has 15 residues. For the CDR3, the DNA is TGTGCCAGCGACGCCCGGGCGGATGGGAATCAGCCCCAGCATTTT. This translates into CASDARADGNQPQHF.

The chain carries TRBV7-2 and TRBJ1-5; possible D gene TRBD1, 6 bases. V was shortened by 5 bases and J by 2 bases, with 16 bases between the two germline ends. CDR1 SGHTA and CDR2 FQGNSA come from the germline V gene. CDR3 length: 16 residues. This CDR3 reads CASSIQGGGGNQPQHF. CDR3 nucleotides: TGTGCCAGCAGCATACAGGGAGGTGGCGGCAATCAGCCCCAGCATTTT.

This clone was seen a single time. The chain recombines TRBV19 with TRBJ2-6; maybe TRBD1 (5 bases). This CDR3 is built from 14 residues. V gave up 5 bases and J gave up 7 bases, with 12 bases separating them. Germline CDR1 reads LNHDA; CDR2 reads SQIVND (reference sequence). CDR3 bases: TGTGCCAGTAGTCCCAGACAGTCCGCCAACGTCCTGACTTTC. This gives the protein CASSPRQSANVLTF.

This rearrangement joins TRBV6-6 to TRBJ2-7; D unclear. The CDR3 is made up of 12 amino acids. The V gene's germline CDR1 is MNHNY and CDR2 SVGAGI (reference sequence). V lost 2 bases and J 4 bases, leaving 6 bases between the germline ends. The CDR3 reads CASSYIDYEQYF. CDR3 nucleotides: TGTGCCAGCAGTTACATTGATTACGAGCAGTACTTC.

The sample holds a few counts of this clone. This chain links TRBV4-1 with TRBJ1-1; D gene unclear. The CDR3 loop spans 11 amino acids. Trimming left V 0 bases short and J 11 bases short, with 7 bases between. Germline CDR1 MGHRA, CDR2 YSYEKL. The CDR3 coding sequence is TGCGCCAGCAGCCAAGAGGGTGTGGCTTTCTTT. Residues: CASSQEGVAFF.

The chain recombines TRBV18 with TRBJ1-1, with no clear D. CDR1 and CDR2 (germline): KGHSH, LQKENI. V shed 1 base and J shed 1 base, with 7 bases lying between them. There are 14 residues in the CDR3. The CDR3 protein is CASSPRKENTEAFF. The DNA for the CDR3 is TGTGCCAGCTCACCACGGAAGGAGAACACTGAAGCTTTCTTT.

This chain uses TRBV27 with TRBJ1-2; weak D call: TRBD1 (6 bases). The V gene's germline CDR1 is MNHEY and CDR2 SMNVEV (reference sequence). The CDR3 spans 14 residues. V was cut by 6 bases and J by 6 bases, with 17 bases left in between. The CDR3 coding sequence is TGTGCCAGCAGGGGTACAGGGAGGCATGATGGCTACACCTTC. Its protein is CASRGTGRHDGYTF.

The rearrangement joins TRBV18 to TRBJ2-7; 10 bases agree with TRBD2. Per germline, CDR1 KGHSH and CDR2 LQKENI. The trim removed 2 bases at V and 4 bases at J, leaving 5 bases unmatched. The CDR3 has 15 amino acids. CDR3 residues: CASSPGAGGSYEQYF. The CDR3 DNA reads TGTGCCAGCTCACCAGGAGCGGGGGGGAGTTACGAGCAGTACTTC.

The gene calls are TRBV11-2 and TRBJ2-3; D might be TRBD1 (7 bases). The V end lost 5 bases, the J end lost 2 bases, and 14 bases lay between the germline ends. This CDR3 contains 15 residues. Germline CDR1 and CDR2: SGHAT and FQNNGV. CDR3 protein: CASSPGGLATDTQYF. CDR3 in DNA: TGTGCCAGCAGCCCAGGGGGGCTAGCCACAGATACGCAGTATTTT. Full variable domain (remainder filled in from reference TRBV11-2 and TRBJ2-3): EAGVAQSPRYKIIEKRQSVAFWCNPISGHATLYWYQQILGQGPKLLIQFQNNGVVDDSQLPKDRFSAERLKGVDSTLKIQPAKLEDSAVYLCASSPGGLATDTQYFGPGTRLTVL.

The genes are TRBV27 and TRBJ2-2; possible D gene TRBD2, 5 bases. V shed 5 bases and J shed 1 base, with 8 bases lying between them. In germline, CDR1 is MNHEY, CDR2 SMNVEV (reference sequence). The CDR3 is made up of 14 amino acids. CDR3 nucleotides: TGTGCCAGCAGTATCGGGGTGAACACCGGGGAGCTGTTTTTT. Translated, it gives CASSIGVNTGELFF.

V usage is TRBV5-8 and J usage is TRBJ1-2; D not certain. The V end lost 2 bases, the J end lost 8 bases, and 16 bases lay between the germline ends. The CDR3 runs to 14 residues. CDR1 and CDR2 from the germline V gene are SGHTS and YDEGEE. CDR3 residues: CASSFPVRAVGYTF. The DNA for the CDR3 is TGTGCCAGCAGCTTTCCGGTCAGAGCCGTGGGCTACACCTTC.

The J gene is TRBJ1-2, the V gene TRBV6-4, with D unresolved. Germline loops: CDR1 MRHNA, CDR2 SNTAGT. This CDR3 spans 13 amino acids. Deletions cut 3 bases from V and 5 bases from J, with 10 bases between. CDR3 amino acids: CASSEIGPYGYTF. The CDR3 bases are TGTGCCAGCAGTGAAATAGGCCCATATGGCTACACCTTC.

This chain joins TRBV6-5 and TRBJ1-2; 7 nucleotides agree with TRBD1. V dropped 2 bases and J dropped 7; count of bases not matched to a gene: 7. The CDR3 spans 14 residues. Germline V CDR1 and CDR2: MNHEY, SVGAGI. CDR3 region: CASSYTQYRGGYTF. CDR3 DNA sequence: TGTGCCAGCAGTTACACCCAGTACAGGGGTGGCTACACCTTC.

This clone occurred a few times. V and J are TRBV4-3 and TRBJ2-7, with D maybe TRBD1 (5 bases). CDR3 size: 15 residues. CDR1 is LGHNA, CDR2 YSLEER, per germline. Trimming stripped 0 bases from V and 2 bases from J, with 11 bases between. The CDR3: CASSQEAQGPYEQYF. The CDR3 DNA sequence: TGCGCCAGCAGCCAAGAAGCCCAGGGTCCCTACGAGCAGTACTTC.

This sequence joins TRBV7-9 and TRBJ2-5; the D is unclear. The J call may be mistaken, given a closer DNA end match to TRBJ2-7. Germline lookup yields CDR1 SEHNR and CDR2 FQNEAQ (reference sequence). The CDR3 covers 14 residues. The CDR3 here is CASSLRGYSYEQYF. Here the CDR3 DNA reads TGTGCCAGCAGCTTACGTGGGTATTCCTACGAGCAGTACTTC.

This chain links TRBV19 with TRBJ2-1, with 11 bases that match TRBD2. Germline lookup yields CDR1 LNHDA and CDR2 SQIVND (reference sequence). The CDR3 totals 17 residues. The ends lost 0 bases at V and 3 bases at J; junction bases unmatched: 4. For the CDR3, the DNA is TGTGCCAGTAGTATAGATTTAGCGGGGGGGCTCTACAATGAGCAGTTCTTC. This sequence encodes CASSIDLAGGLYNEQFF. Full variable domain (outside the CDR3, taken from reference TRBV19 and TRBJ2-1): DGGITQSPKYLFRKEGQNVTLSCEQNLNHDAMYWYRQDPGQGLRLIYYSQIVNDFQKGDIAEGYSVSREKKESFPLTVTSAQKNPTAFYLCASSIDLAGGLYNEQFFGPGTRLTVL.

With respect to this clone: The same CDR3 is also encoded by other DNA sequences in this sample. The V gene is TRBV9, the J gene TRBJ2-3; a weak D match, TRBD2 (5 bases). The CDR3 is 12 amino acids. The V and J ends lost 5 bases and 5 bases respectively, with 9 bases between them. CDR1 SGDLS and CDR2 YYNGEE come from the germline V gene. The DNA of the CDR3 is TGTGCCAGCAGTGCCGGAGGAGATACGCAGTATTTT. Protein sequence: CASSAGGDTQYF.